This T cell receptor beta chain was recorded in a study of OX40 agonist ivuxolimab in advanced cancers. Study background: At doses from 0.01 to 10 mg/kg, patients were given intravenous ivuxolimab every 2 weeks. Points from the study as a whole: By week 6 at 0.1 to 3.0 mg/kg, blood CD4+ and CD8+ T cells had expanded clonally. The authors did not determine the antigen specificity of the expanded peripheral T cells.

Worth noting for this clone: Antigen unknown.

Repertoires were generated with immunoSEQ multiplex PCR, while TCRdb's copy carries only in-frame clones and drops some. The profile shows about 70,000 clones, 80% to 95% of them singletons. With 5 bases clipped from V and 4 bases from J, the junction kept 14 bases outside the gene matches. Germline CDR1 and CDR2: SEHNR and FQNEAQ (reference sequence). The CDR3 length is 17 residues. The chain is built from TRBV7-9 and TRBJ2-1, with 7 nucleotides matching TRBD1. This receptor was obtained from an adult with an advanced solid tumor such as melanoma, head and neck, liver or kidney cancer. This specimen was CD4+ or CD8+ T cells sorted from blood, taken in a trial of the OX40 agonist ivuxolimab. The CDR3 coding sequence is TGTGCCAGCAGCGAAACTACCGGGACAGCCTTTTACAATGAGCAGTTCTTC. Protein sequence: CASSETTGTAFYNEQFF.